A single sample gave rise to the 13 T cell receptor beta chains below, sequenced in a study of graft-versus-host responses after intestinal transplantation. Antigens for these TCRs are unknown. Produced via immunoSEQ multiplex PCR; TCRdb's table is partial and in-frame only. Here the sample spans 100,000 or so clones, about 90% being singletons. The input for sequencing was unstimulated CD4+ T cells sorted from spleen or lymph node cells, taken before transplant. All receptors come from a human donor who was the organ donor for an intestinal transplant.

The chain recombines TRBV6-1 with TRBJ1-2, with D possibly TRBD1 on 5 matching bases. This CDR3 is 19 amino acids long. Germline loops: CDR1 MNHNS, CDR2 SASEGT. The germline V and J ends were trimmed by 4 bases and 4 bases, with 28 bases remaining between them. The CDR3 sequence: CASSAQMSILGGSGYGYTF. In DNA form, the CDR3 reads TGTGCCAGCAGTGCACAAATGTCTATCCTGGGGGGATCGGGCTATGGCTACACCTTC.

J is TRBJ1-5 and V is TRBV19; possible D gene TRBD1, 5 bases. V was clipped by 0 bases and J by 1 base, with 10 bases between them. The CDR3 is 16 amino acids. The V gene's germline CDR1 is LNHDA and CDR2 SQIVND (reference sequence). In DNA, the CDR3 is TGTGCCAGTAGTATAGATCAAGCAGGGAGCAATCAGCCCCAGCATTTT. Translated: CASSIDQAGSNQPQHF.

The chain uses TRBV10-3 and TRBJ2-3; 10 bases fit TRBD2. Germline values: CDR1 ENHRY, CDR2 SYGVKD. CDR3 length: 15 amino acids. The junction had 2 bases not matched to a gene; V was cut back by 3 bases and J by 2 bases. The DNA for the CDR3 is TGTGCCATCAGTGAACTAGCGGGAAACACAGATACGCAGTATTTT. Translated: CAISELAGNTDTQYF.

The gene calls are TRBV7-9 and TRBJ1-1; 12 bases line up with TRBD1. The germline gives CDR1 SEHNR, CDR2 FQNEAQ (reference sequence). This CDR3 region has 15 residues. The V gene end was trimmed by 4 bases and the J gene end by 10 bases; junction bases not matched to a gene: 10. As DNA, the CDR3 is TGTGCCAGCAGCTGGGGGACAGGGGGCAGTCTAGGAGCTTTCTTT. It encodes CASSWGTGGSLGAFF. The entire variable domain, with the rest obtained from reference TRBV7-9 and TRBJ1-1, is as follows: DTGVSQNPRHKITKRGQNVTFRCDPISEHNRLYWYRQTLGQGPEFLTYFQNEAQLEKSRLLSDRFSAERPKGSFSTLEIQRTEQGDSAMYLCASSWGTGGSLGAFFGQGTRLTVV.

This chain links TRBV28 with TRBJ2-3; a possible D gene is TRBD1 (6 bases). This CDR3 comprises 14 residues. V was clipped by 5 bases and J by 2 bases, with 11 bases between them. The germline CDR1 and CDR2 sequences are MDHEN and SYDVKM. The CDR3: CASSHREFTDTQYF. As DNA, the CDR3 is TGTGCCAGCAGTCACAGGGAATTCACAGATACGCAGTATTTT.

The rearrangement joins TRBV6-6 to TRBJ1-6; D is possibly TRBD1 (5 bases). V was cut by 7 bases and J by 0 bases, with 13 bases left in between. CDR1 and CDR2 from the germline V gene are MNHNY and SVGAGI (reference sequence). The CDR3 covers 16 residues. CDR3 sequence reads: CASTERGGSYNSPLHF. The DNA for the CDR3 is TGTGCCAGCACCGAAAGGGGTGGCTCCTATAATTCACCCCTCCACTTT.

The chain uses TRBV5-8 and TRBJ1-1; D perhaps matches TRBD1 (5 bases). CDR3 length: 14 amino acids. CDR1 and CDR2 (germline): SGHTS, YDEGEE. Between the trimmed V and J ends, which lost 4 bases and 0 bases, there was a span of 10 bases. CDR3 sequence (DNA): TGTGCCAGCAGCCGGGGACTCCTGAACACTGAAGCTTTCTTT. Protein sequence: CASSRGLLNTEAFF.

This clone was counted a single time. The chain is built from TRBV5-6 and TRBJ1-2; a weak D match, TRBD1 (5 bases). This CDR3 spans 14 amino acids. Trimming took off 4 bases at V and 5 bases at J, with 15 bases between the two ends. CDR1 and CDR2 (germline): SGHDT, YYEEEE. CDR3 bases: TGTGCCAGCAGCCCGGGGGGGACGGTATATGGCTACACCTTC. Its protein product is CASSPGGTVYGYTF.

The chain links TRBV5-6 to TRBJ1-2; 10 bases map to TRBD1. CDR1 and CDR2 (germline): SGHDT, YYEEEE. CDR3 size: 13 residues. V lost 3 bases and J lost 8; bases outside the gene matches: 4. CDR3 loop: CASSWDRGHGYTF. Here the CDR3 DNA reads TGTGCCAGCAGCTGGGACAGGGGACACGGCTACACCTTC.

The chain joins TRBV10-3 to TRBJ1-1, with 10 bases identical to TRBD1. Trimming took 6 bases from V and 5 from J; bases not matched to a gene: 3. The germline V gene has CDR1 ENHRY and CDR2 SYGVKD. This CDR3 region has 13 residues. Here the CDR3 reads CAIRGTGVTEAFF. The CDR3 DNA reads as TGTGCCATCAGGGGGACAGGGGTGACTGAAGCTTTCTTT.

This chain links TRBV5-1 with TRBJ2-7, with 11 bases aligning to TRBD1. CDR1 and CDR2 from the germline V gene are SGHRS and YFSETQ. Unmatched junction bases numbered 4, after V lost 3 bases and J lost 2 bases. CDR3 length: 15 residues. The CDR3: CASSSRTGGTYEQYF. CDR3 nucleotide sequence: TGCGCCAGCAGCTCTAGGACAGGGGGCACCTACGAGCAGTACTTC.

The V call is TRBV6-1, the J call TRBJ2-7; D not certain. This CDR3 is 15 amino acids long. Per germline, CDR1 MNHNS and CDR2 SASEGT. Trimming stripped 6 bases from V and 2 bases from J, with 17 bases between. CDR3 sequence (DNA): TGTGCCAGCAGAAGAGACGGCCCGATTGCCTACGAGCAGTACTTC. It yields the protein CASRRDGPIAYEQYF.

J is TRBJ2-2 and V is TRBV19; D is possibly TRBD2 (6 bases). The CDR3 is 16 residues long. Between the trimmed V and J ends, which lost 4 bases and 4 bases, there was a span of 16 bases. CDR1 is LNHDA, CDR2 SQIVND, per germline (reference sequence). The CDR3 loop reads CASSKAGSLTTGELFF. The CDR3 DNA is TGTGCCAGTAGTAAGGCGGGGAGTCTGACCACCGGGGAGCTGTTTTTT.